These 15 T cell receptor beta chains were sequenced from one sample in a study of long-term antiretroviral therapy in people with HIV. Samples were assayed with immunoSEQ v3.0 at survey level. TCRdb's table, derived via immunoSEQ multiplex PCR, lists solely in-frame clones and lacks some. The sample contains approximately 24,000 clones, around nine tenths of which appear only once. The sample consisted of unsorted PBMCs, taken about 4.5 years after starting antiretroviral therapy. Source of these receptors: a young man with HIV.

This clone came up a few times. The V call is TRBV5-4, the J call TRBJ1-1, with D possibly TRBD1 on 5 matching bases. This CDR3 has 12 amino acids. Germline V gene sequence: CDR1 SGHNT, CDR2 YYREEE (reference sequence). Between the trimmed V and J ends, which lost 1 base and 8 bases, there was a span of 9 bases. The DNA for the CDR3 is TGTGCCAGCAGCTTGTTTACAGGAGAAGCTTTCTTT. Amino acids: CASSLFTGEAFF.

V and J are TRBV5-1 and TRBJ2-3; 9 bases map to TRBD2. Germline V gene data show CDR1 as SGHRS and CDR2 as YFSETQ. This CDR3 contains 14 residues. J lost 3 bases, V lost 3 bases, and 2 bases had no gene match. CDR3 coding DNA: TGCGCCAGCAGCTCGGGACTAGCAACAGATACGCAGTATTTT. Protein: CASSSGLATDTQYF.

This chain links TRBV5-4 with TRBJ2-3; D is perhaps TRBD1 or TRBD2 (5 bases each). The germline gives CDR1 SGHNT, CDR2 YYREEE (reference sequence). The CDR3 has 17 residues. Between the trimmed V and J ends, which lost 6 bases and 4 bases, there was a span of 24 bases. For the CDR3, the DNA is TGTGCCAGCACCATCGGGGCGGCAGGTTATTATTCAGATACGCAGTATTTT. It specifies CASTIGAAGYYSDTQYF.

V is TRBV14 and J is TRBJ2-1; D is undetermined. V lost 2 bases and J 15 bases, leaving 11 bases between the germline ends. CDR1 is SGHDN, CDR2 FVKESK, per germline. CDR3 length equals 11 residues. DNA for the CDR3: TGTGCCAGCAGCCAATTCAGCGTCCCGTTCTTC. It encodes CASSQFSVPFF.

CDR3 sequence: CATREIAGAYEQYF. CDR3 sequence (DNA): TGTGCCACCAGAGAAATAGCGGGAGCGTACGAGCAGTACTTC. The genes are TRBV6-5 and TRBJ2-7, with TRBD2 matching over 9 bases. Germline trimming cut 10 bases from V and 4 bases from J; bases unmatched to any gene: 11. From germline, CDR1 is MNHEY and CDR2 SVGAGI. The CDR3 spans 14 residues.

The V and J genes are TRBV9 and TRBJ2-3, with D hard to call. The CDR3 loop spans 13 amino acids. V lost 3 bases and J lost 1, with 6 bases in between. CDR1 is SGDLS and CDR2 is YYNGEE in the germline V gene. The DNA for the CDR3 is TGTGCCAGCAGCGCTGGTGGCACAGATACGCAGTATTTT. Encoded protein: CASSAGGTDTQYF.

The chain recombines TRBV6-6 with TRBJ2-3, with 8 bases identical to TRBD2. This CDR3 is 16 amino acids long. The V gene end was trimmed by 2 bases and the J gene end by 4 bases; junction bases not matched to a gene: 8. Germline values: CDR1 MNHNY, CDR2 SVGAGI (reference sequence). CDR3 sequence: CASSYPPGGSPDTQYF. The CDR3 nucleotides read TGTGCCAGCAGTTACCCTCCGGGGGGGTCCCCAGATACGCAGTATTTT.

This clone showed up just once. J is TRBJ2-7 and V is TRBV4-3, with D hard to call. Germline V gene data show CDR1 as LGHNA and CDR2 as YSLEER. The length of the CDR3 is 14 residues. V lost 1 base and J lost 4, with 11 bases in between. The CDR3, as DNA: TGCGCCAGCAGCCAAGGACTGCCTAAGTACGAGCAGTACTTC. Its translation: CASSQGLPKYEQYF.

V usage is TRBV29-1 and J usage is TRBJ2-7; 13 bases match TRBD2. Per the germline V gene, CDR1 is SQVTM and CDR2 is ANQGSEA. The CDR3 sequence is 15 residues long. The J segment lost 3 bases and the V segment lost 5 bases, leaving 7 bases of the junction unmatched. The CDR3 DNA sequence: TGCAGCGTTTCGCTCGGACTAGCGGGAGTCTACGAGCAGTACTTC. This sequence encodes CSVSLGLAGVYEQYF.

In its sample, this clone was seen once. The chain is built from TRBV9 and TRBJ1-1; tentative D call: TRBD1 (6 bases). CDR1 is SGDLS and CDR2 is YYNGEE in the germline V gene. The CDR3 runs 17 residues. V shed 0 bases and J shed 2 bases, with 17 bases lying between them. This CDR3 reads CASSVEGGGGDNTEAFF. CDR3 sequence (DNA): TGTGCCAGCAGCGTAGAGGGGGGTGGAGGCGATAACACTGAAGCTTTCTTT. Based on the CDR3 plus reference TRBV9 and TRBJ1-1, the full variable domain is DSGVTQTPKHLITATGQRVTLRCSPRSGDLSVYWYQQSLDQGLQFLIQYYNGEERAKGNILERFSAQQFPDLHSELNLSSLELGDSALYFCASSVEGGGGDNTEAFFGQGTRLTVV.

This chain links TRBV5-1 with TRBJ1-2, with D hard to call. The CDR3 consists of 13 residues. Germline CDR1 reads SGHRS; CDR2 reads YFSETQ. The germline V and J ends were trimmed by 3 bases and 3 bases, with 9 bases remaining between them. CDR3 in amino acids: CASSSGRDYGYTF. CDR3 nucleotides: TGCGCCAGCAGCTCCGGAAGGGACTATGGCTACACCTTC.

The chain recombines TRBV11-3 with TRBJ2-1, with 13 nucleotides matching TRBD2. V shed 0 bases and J 7 bases; nucleotides not matched to a gene: 6. Germline V gene sequence: CDR1 SGHNT, CDR2 YENEEA. The CDR3 loop spans 17 amino acids. CDR3 region: CASSLDLTSGGPNEQFF. For the CDR3, the DNA is TGTGCCAGCAGCTTAGATTTGACTAGCGGGGGGCCTAATGAGCAGTTCTTC.

The chain couples TRBV14 to TRBJ1-1, with 8 bases fitting TRBD1. CDR3 length: 15 amino acids. Germline V lookup: CDR1 SGHDN, CDR2 FVKESK. Trimming cost V 2 bases and J 5 bases; bases outside gene matches: 7. The CDR3 DNA follows: TGTGCCAGCAGCCAAATGGACAGGGTGGGGACTGAAGCTTTCTTT. Translated, it gives CASSQMDRVGTEAFF.

CDR3 DNA: TGTGCCAGCAGTTTAACCCTGACGAGTACAGATACGCAGTATTTT. Translated, it gives CASSLTLTSTDTQYF. The V gene is TRBV27, the J gene TRBJ2-3; D gene ambiguous. The ends were cut back, 2 bases at V and 3 bases at J, with 12 bases in the middle. CDR1 MNHEY and CDR2 SMNVEV come from the germline V gene (reference sequence). The CDR3 consists of 15 residues.

The CDR3 DNA reads TGTGCCAGTAGTATAGATGGGGGAACCGGGGAGCTGTTTTTT. This codes for CASSIDGGTGELFF. The V call is TRBV19, the J call TRBJ2-2, with D perhaps being TRBD1 or TRBD2 (5 bases each). This CDR3 region has 14 residues. Deletions cut 0 bases from V and 5 bases from J, with 7 bases between. Per germline, CDR1 LNHDA and CDR2 SQIVND (reference sequence).